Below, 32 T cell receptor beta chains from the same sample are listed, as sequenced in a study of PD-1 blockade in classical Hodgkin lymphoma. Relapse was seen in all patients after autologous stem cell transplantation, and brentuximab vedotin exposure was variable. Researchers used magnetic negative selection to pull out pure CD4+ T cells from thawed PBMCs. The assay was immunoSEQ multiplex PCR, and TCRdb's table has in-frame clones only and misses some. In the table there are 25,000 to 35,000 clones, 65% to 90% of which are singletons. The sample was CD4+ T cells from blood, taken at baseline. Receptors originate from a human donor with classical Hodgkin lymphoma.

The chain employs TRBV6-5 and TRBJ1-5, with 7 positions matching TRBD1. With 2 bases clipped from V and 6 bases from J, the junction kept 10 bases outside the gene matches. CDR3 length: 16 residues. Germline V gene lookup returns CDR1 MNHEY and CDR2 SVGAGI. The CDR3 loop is CASSYTSNQGGQPQHF. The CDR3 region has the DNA TGTGCCAGCAGTTACACGTCAAACCAGGGGGGTCAGCCCCAGCATTTT.

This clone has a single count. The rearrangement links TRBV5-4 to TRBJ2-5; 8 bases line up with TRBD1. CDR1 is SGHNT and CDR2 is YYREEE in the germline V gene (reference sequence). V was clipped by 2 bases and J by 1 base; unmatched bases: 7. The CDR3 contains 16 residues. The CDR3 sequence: CASSFDRGVTQETQYF. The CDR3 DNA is TGTGCCAGCAGCTTTGACAGGGGAGTTACCCAAGAGACCCAGTACTTC.

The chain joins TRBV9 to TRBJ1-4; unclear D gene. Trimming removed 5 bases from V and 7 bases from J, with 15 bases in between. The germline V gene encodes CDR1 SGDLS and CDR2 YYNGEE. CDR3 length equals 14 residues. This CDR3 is CASSGPTRGEKLFF. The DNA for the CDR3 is TGTGCCAGCAGTGGACCCACCAGAGGTGAAAAACTGTTTTTT.

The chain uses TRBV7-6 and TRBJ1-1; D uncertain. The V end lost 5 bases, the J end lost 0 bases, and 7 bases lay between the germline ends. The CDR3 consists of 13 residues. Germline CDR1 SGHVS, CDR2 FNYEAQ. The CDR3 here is CASSPQMNTEAFF. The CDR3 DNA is TGTGCCAGCAGCCCCCAAATGAACACTGAAGCTTTCTTT.

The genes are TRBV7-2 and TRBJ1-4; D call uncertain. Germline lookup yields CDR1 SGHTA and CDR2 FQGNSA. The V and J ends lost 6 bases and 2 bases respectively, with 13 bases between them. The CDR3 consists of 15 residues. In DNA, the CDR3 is TGTGCCAGCAGTCTCCTGAGGGATACTAATGAAAAACTGTTTTTT. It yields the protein CASSLLRDTNEKLFF. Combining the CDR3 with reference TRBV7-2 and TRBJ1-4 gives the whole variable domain GAGVSQSPSNKVTEKGKDVELRCDPISGHTALYWYRQSLGQGLEFLIYFQGNSAPDKSGLPSDRFSAERTGGSVSTLTIQRTQQEDSAVYLCASSLLRDTNEKLFFGSGTQLSVL.

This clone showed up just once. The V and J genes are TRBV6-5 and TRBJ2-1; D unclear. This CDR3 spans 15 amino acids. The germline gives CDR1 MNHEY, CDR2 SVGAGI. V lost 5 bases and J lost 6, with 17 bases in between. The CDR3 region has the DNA TGTGCCAGCAGTATTGACCGTAGCCCTGTCAATGAGCAGTTCTTC. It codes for CASSIDRSPVNEQFF.

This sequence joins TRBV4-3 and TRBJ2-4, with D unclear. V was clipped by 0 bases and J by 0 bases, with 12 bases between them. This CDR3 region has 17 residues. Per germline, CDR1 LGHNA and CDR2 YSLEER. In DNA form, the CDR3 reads TGCGCCAGCAGCCAAGAGGGGTTCAGGATAGCCAAAAACATTCAGTACTTC. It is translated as CASSQEGFRIAKNIQYF.

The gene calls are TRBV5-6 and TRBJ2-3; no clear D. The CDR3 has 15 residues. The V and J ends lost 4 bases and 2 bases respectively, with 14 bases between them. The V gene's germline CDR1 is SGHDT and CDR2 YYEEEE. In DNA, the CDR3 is TGTGCCAGCAGCAACCCTGGTAAACCCACAGATACGCAGTATTTT. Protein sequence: CASSNPGKPTDTQYF.

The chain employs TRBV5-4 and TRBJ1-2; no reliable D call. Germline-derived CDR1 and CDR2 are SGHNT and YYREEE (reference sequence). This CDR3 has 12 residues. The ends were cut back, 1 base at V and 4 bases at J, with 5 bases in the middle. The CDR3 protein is CASSLQSYGYTF. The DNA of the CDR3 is TGTGCCAGCAGCTTGCAGAGCTATGGCTACACCTTC.

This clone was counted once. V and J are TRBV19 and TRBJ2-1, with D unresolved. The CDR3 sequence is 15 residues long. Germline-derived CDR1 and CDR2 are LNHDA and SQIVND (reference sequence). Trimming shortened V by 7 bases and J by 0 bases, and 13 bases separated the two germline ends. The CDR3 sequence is CASMDLGSSYNEQFF. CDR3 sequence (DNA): TGTGCCAGTATGGACCTAGGTAGCTCCTACAATGAGCAGTTCTTC.

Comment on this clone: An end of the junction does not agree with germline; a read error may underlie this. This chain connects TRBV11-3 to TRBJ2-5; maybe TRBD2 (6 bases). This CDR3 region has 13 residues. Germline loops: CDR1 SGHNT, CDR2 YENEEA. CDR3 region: CASSLDSPGTPNF. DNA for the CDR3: TGTGCCAGCAGCTTAGATTCCCCCGGGACTCCCAACTTC.

CDR3 coding DNA: TGCGCCAGCAGCTTGAGGACAGGGGGCGGCTACAATGAGCAGTTCTTC. Protein product: CASSLRTGGGYNEQFF. The chain combines TRBV5-1 with TRBJ2-1; TRBD1 matches 11 bases. CDR1 is SGHRS and CDR2 is YFSETQ in the germline V gene. This CDR3 has 16 amino acids. Trimming at V came to 1 base and at J to 3 bases, leaving 3 bases not matched to a gene.

CDR3: CASSLGQYYTNTEAFF. The CDR3, as DNA: TGTGCCAGCAGCCTGGGACAGTACTATACTAACACTGAAGCTTTCTTT. This rearrangement joins TRBV5-6 to TRBJ1-1; 7 nucleotides line up with TRBD1. The length of the CDR3 is 16 residues. Germline CDR1 reads SGHDT; CDR2 reads YYEEEE. The ends lost 4 bases at V and 2 bases at J; junction bases unmatched: 11.

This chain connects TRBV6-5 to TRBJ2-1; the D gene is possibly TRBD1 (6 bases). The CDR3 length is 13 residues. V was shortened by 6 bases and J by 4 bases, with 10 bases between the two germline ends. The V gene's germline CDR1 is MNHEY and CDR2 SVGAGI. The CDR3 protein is CASSHREYNEQFF. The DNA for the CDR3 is TGTGCCAGCAGCCACAGGGAGTACAATGAGCAGTTCTTC.

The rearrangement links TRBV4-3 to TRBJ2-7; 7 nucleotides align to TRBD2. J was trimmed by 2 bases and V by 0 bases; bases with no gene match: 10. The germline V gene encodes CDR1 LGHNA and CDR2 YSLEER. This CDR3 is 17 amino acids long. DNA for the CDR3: TGCGCCAGCAGCCAAGATTGGAGCGGGAATAGGCCCTACGAGCAGTACTTC. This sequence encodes CASSQDWSGNRPYEQYF.

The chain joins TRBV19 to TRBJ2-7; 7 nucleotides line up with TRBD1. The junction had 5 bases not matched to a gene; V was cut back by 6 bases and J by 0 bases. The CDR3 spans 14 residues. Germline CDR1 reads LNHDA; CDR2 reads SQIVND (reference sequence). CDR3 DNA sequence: TGTGCCAGTAGCCGGGACAGCCTCTCCTACGAGCAGTACTTC. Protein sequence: CASSRDSLSYEQYF.

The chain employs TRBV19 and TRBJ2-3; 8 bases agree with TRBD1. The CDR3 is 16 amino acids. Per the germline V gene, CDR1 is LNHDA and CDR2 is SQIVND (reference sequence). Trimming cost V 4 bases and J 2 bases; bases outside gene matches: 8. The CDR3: CASSTKTGVITDTQYF. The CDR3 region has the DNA TGTGCCAGTAGTACGAAGACAGGGGTCATCACAGATACGCAGTATTTT.

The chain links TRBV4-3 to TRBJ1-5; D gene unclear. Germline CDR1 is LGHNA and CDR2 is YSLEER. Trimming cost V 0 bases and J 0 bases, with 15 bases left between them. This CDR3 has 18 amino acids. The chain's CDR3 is CASSQEVSGPYSNQPQHF. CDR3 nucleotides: TGCGCCAGCAGCCAAGAAGTATCGGGCCCTTATAGCAATCAGCCCCAGCATTTT.

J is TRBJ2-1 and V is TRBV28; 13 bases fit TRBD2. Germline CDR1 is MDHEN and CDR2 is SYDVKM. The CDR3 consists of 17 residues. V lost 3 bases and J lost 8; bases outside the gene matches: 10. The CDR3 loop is CASSFGRTSGSSDEQFF. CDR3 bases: TGTGCCAGCAGTTTTGGGCGGACTAGCGGGAGTTCCGATGAGCAGTTCTTC.

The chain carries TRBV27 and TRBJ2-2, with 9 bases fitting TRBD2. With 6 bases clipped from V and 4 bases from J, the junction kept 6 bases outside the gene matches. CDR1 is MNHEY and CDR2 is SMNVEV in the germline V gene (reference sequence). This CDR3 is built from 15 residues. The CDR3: CASSRSGSTTGELFF. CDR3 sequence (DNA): TGTGCCAGCAGCCGTAGCGGGAGTACCACCGGGGAGCTGTTTTTT.

DNA of the CDR3: TGTGCCAGCAGCTTGAGTTTGGGAAATCAGCCCCAGCATTTT. Protein sequence: CASSLSLGNQPQHF. The chain recombines TRBV5-5 with TRBJ1-5; D call uncertain. The germline CDR1 and CDR2 sequences are SGHKS and YYEKEE (reference sequence). This CDR3 comprises 14 residues. V was cut by 1 base and J by 4 bases, with 9 bases left in between.

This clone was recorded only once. DNA for the CDR3: TGTGCCAGCAGCGGACGAATGAGCGGGGTCGGGGAGCTGTTTTTT. Its translation: CASSGRMSGVGELFF. This rearrangement joins TRBV9 to TRBJ2-2, with TRBD2 matching 7 bases. V dropped 3 bases and J dropped 7; count of bases not matched to a gene: 9. CDR3 length: 15 residues. Germline V gene lookup returns CDR1 SGDLS and CDR2 YYNGEE.

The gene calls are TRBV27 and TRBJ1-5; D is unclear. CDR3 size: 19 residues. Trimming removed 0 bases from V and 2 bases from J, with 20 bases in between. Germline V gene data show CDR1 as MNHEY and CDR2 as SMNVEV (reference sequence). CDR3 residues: CASSLSGPIGGLGNQPQHF. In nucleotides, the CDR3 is TGTGCCAGCAGTTTATCGGGCCCTATCGGAGGGTTGGGCAATCAGCCCCAGCATTTT.

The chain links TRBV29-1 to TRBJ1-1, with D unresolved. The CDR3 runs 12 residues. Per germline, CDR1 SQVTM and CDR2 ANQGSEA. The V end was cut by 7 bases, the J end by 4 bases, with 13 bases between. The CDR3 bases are TGCAGCGGGGGAGGGTGGGTCACTGAAGCTTTCTTT. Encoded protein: CSGGGWVTEAFF.

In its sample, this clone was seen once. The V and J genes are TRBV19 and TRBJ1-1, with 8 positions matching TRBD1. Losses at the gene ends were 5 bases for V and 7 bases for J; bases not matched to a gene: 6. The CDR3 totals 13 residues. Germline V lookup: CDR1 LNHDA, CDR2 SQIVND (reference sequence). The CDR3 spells CASSQAGTGEAFF. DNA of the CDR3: TGTGCCAGTAGTCAGGCCGGGACAGGTGAAGCTTTCTTT.

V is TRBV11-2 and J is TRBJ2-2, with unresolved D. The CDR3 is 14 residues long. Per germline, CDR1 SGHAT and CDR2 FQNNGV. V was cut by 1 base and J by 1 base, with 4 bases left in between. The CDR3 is CASSLGWNTGELFF. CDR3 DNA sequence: TGTGCCAGCAGCTTAGGGTGGAACACCGGGGAGCTGTTTTTT.

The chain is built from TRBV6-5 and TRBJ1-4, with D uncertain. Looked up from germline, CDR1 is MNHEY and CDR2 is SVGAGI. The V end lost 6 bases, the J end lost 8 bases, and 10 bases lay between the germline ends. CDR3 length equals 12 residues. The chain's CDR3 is CASSTHGEKLFF. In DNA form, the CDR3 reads TGTGCCAGCAGCACCCATGGGGAAAAACTGTTTTTT.

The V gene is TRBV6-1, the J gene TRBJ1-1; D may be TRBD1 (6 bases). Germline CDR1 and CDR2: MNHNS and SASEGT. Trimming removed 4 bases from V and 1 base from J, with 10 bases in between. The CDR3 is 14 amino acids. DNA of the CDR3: TGTGCCAGCAGTGCCGGGACACAGAACACTGAAGCTTTCTTT. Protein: CASSAGTQNTEAFF.

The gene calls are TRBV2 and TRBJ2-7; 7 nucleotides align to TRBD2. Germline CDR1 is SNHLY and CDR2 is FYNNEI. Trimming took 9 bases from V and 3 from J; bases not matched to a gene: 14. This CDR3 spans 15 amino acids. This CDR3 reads CASKSQGRGDYEQYF. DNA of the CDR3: TGTGCCAGTAAATCCCAAGGACGGGGGGACTACGAGCAGTACTTC. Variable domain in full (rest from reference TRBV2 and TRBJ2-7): EPEVTQTPSHQVTQMGQEVILRCVPISNHLYFYWYRQILGQKVEFLVSFYNNEISEKSEIFDDQFSVERPDGSNFTLKIRSTKLEDSAMYFCASKSQGRGDYEQYFGPGTRLTVT.

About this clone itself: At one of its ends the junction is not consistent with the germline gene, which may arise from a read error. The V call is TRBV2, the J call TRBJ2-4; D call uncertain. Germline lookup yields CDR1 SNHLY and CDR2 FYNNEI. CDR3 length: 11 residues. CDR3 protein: CASSMDGIGHF. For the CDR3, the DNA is TGTGCCAGCAGTATGGACGGTATCGGGCACTTC.

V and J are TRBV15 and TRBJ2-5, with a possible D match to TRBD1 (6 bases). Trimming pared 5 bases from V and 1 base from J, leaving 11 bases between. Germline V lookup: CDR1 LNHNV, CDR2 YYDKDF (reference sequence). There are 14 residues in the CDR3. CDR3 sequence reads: CATSPRGSQETQYF. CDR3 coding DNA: TGTGCCACCAGCCCGAGGGGGTCCCAAGAGACCCAGTACTTC. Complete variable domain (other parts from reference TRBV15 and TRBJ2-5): DAMVIQNPRYQVTQFGKPVTLSCSQTLNHNVMYWYQQKSSQAPKLLFHYYDKDFNNEADTPDNFQSRRPNTSFCFLDIRSPGLGDTAMYLCATSPRGSQETQYFGPGTRLLVL.

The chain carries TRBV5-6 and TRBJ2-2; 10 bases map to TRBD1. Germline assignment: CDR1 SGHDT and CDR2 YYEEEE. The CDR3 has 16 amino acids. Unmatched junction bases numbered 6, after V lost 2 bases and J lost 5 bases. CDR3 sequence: CASSFRDRGVTGELFF. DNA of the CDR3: TGTGCCAGCAGCTTCCGGGACAGGGGTGTAACCGGGGAGCTGTTTTTT. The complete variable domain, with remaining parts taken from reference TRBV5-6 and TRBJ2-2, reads DAGVTQSPTHLIKTRGQQVTLRCSPKSGHDTVSWYQQALGQGPQFIFQYYEEEERQRGNFPDRFSGHQFPNYSSELNVNALLLGDSALYLCASSFRDRGVTGELFFGEGSRLTVL.